The present T cell receptor beta chain was sequenced within a study of beta chain features in type 1 diabetes (dated by TCRdb to the late 2010s). Describing the broader study: Patients and healthy donors did not differ in mean age, gender distribution, total cell number or subset yield. Across all samples, approximately 100 million sorted cells were examined, and cell number per subset correlated strongly with RNA yield. Naive and central memory subsets were obtained from all 30 or so donors, but regulatory and stem cell-like memory subsets were isolated from only 8 patients and roughly 8 healthy donors. In the study, TCRB repertoires of sorted circulating CD4+ T cell subsets from recently diagnosed type 1 diabetes patients were compared with those of matched healthy donors.

The CDR3 spans 13 residues, from the cysteine through the phenylalanine. Only CDR3 DNA remains: 39 bases, in frame from the first base. Relative to germline, V is 3 bases shorter and J is 9 bases shorter, with 12 bases between their ends. The germline V gene (reference sequence) yields SEHNR for CDR1 and FQNEAQ for CDR2. Details on this clone: No cognate antigen has been identified for it. No quality values exist for individual bases; no much larger clone is one base distant.

Each donor gave one peripheral blood draw, approximately 0.11 L on average, collected into heparinised tubes. Naive, central memory, regulatory and stem cell-like memory CD4+ T cells were sorted on a BD FACSAria II using a panel including CD45RO, CCR7, CD25, CD127, CD95 and CD27. All sorted populations exceeded 98% purity. PBMCs were isolated right away by Lymphoprep density gradient centrifugation and were stained directly, without culture. Samples were stained and sorted in pairs, with one healthy donor and one patient per experiment, so that batch effects were minimized. Overall study results and their limits: A moderate but significant shortening of TCRB CDR3 length was observed in type 1 diabetes patients in all four CD4+ subsets. PCR might favor shorter templates, but patient and control samples were amplified and corrected together, so any skew would affect both groups equally. At VDJ recombination sites, patients with type 1 diabetes made fewer insertions and deleted more nucleotides, a pattern implying thymic rearrangement abnormalities. Only small numbers of individuals were included in the HLA sub-analyses, which left unresolved whether HLA type had any influence on TCRB rearrangement. Because cDNA rather than genomic DNA was sequenced, highly expressing activated cells could have been over-represented, although no difference in activation and CD3 levels was found between groups. The naive, central memory and regulatory TCRB repertoires appeared to resemble one another more closely among patients than among healthy donors.

The entire amount of isolated RNA was reverse transcribed using the High Capacity cDNA Reverse Transcription Kit, so the sequenced TCRB transcripts were expressed ones. Deep immunoSEQ sequencing was applied to naive, central memory and regulatory T cell samples, giving an average of about 3.6 million total reads per sample. Sorted cells were lysed in RLT buffer, and RNA was extracted using DNase-treated RNeasy Micro or Mini kits according to cell number. To prevent cross-contamination, every cell subset was processed on its own, while patient and healthy donor samples were processed together. TCRB sequences were amplified from cDNA with the immunoSEQ multiplex PCR, producing 87-bp fragments spanning the CDR3 region. Sequencing of the amplicons was performed on the Illumina HiSeq platform. For the original study's pipeline: PCR bias was corrected computationally using synthetic template baselines, and reads within Hamming distance 2 were collapsed, with unmergeable singletons discarded. Reads were aligned to IMGT to assign V, D and J genes, CDR3 length, and insertions or deletions at six rearrangement sites. Within each subset, clonotype counts were normalized to sorted cell number, and only after that were true diversity and Gini coefficients computed with the tcR R package. The overlap coefficient, calculated on TCRB nucleotide sequences, was used to measure repertoire sharing. Out-of-frame TCRB sequences from naive cells were analyzed as a proxy for the pre-selection repertoire. The immuneACCESS repertoire file appears here via TCRdb, limited to in-frame rearrangements. These files lack a portion of the clones; in checked studies, under half of the deficit traces to unresolved V genes, and the cause of the others is not known. Clone size and V and J calls were adopted from that table, with D and trimming inferred from the DNA. Across this sample there are around 250,000 clones, with approximately 14% seen only once. Roughly 0.02% of the sample goes to the ten largest clones.

Source material: naive CD4+ T cells from blood. The intended sense of this specimen's cell subset or site label: true naive CD4+ T cells. This TCR was recovered from a man aged 30-40 years with type 1 diabetes. The rearranged segments are TRBV7-9 and TRBJ2-1; TRBD1 is a possible D gene, resting on 5 matching bases. The nucleotide sequence reads as follows: TGTGCCAGCAGCTTGGACACCGGCCGTGAGCAGTTCTTC. Its protein reads: CASSLDTGREQFF.